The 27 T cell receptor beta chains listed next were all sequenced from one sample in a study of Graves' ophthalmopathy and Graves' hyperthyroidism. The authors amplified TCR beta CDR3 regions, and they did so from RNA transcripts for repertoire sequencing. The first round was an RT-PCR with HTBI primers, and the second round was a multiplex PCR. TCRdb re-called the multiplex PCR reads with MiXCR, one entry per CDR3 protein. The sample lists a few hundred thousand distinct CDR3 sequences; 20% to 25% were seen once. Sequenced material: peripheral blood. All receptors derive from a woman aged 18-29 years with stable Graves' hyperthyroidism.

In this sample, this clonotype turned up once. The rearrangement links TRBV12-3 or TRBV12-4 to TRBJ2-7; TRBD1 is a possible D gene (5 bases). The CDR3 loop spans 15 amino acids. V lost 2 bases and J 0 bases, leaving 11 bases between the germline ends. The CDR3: CASSLSPDTSYEQYF. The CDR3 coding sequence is TGTGCCAGCAGTTTATCCCCGGACACCTCCTACGAGCAGTACTTC.

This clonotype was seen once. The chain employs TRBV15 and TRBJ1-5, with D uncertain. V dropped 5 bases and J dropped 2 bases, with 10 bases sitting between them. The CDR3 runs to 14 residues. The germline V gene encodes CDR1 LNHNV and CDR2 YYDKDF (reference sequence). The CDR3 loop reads CATSEGLGNQPQHF. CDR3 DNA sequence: TGTGCCACCAGCGAAGGACTCGGCAATCAGCCCCAGCATTTT.

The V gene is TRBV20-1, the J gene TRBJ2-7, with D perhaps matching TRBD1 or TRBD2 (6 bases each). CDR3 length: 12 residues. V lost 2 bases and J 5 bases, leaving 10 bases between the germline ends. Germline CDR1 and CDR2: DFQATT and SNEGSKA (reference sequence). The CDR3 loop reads CSARQGRHEQYF. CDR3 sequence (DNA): TGCAGTGCTAGACAGGGGAGGCACGAGCAGTACTTC.

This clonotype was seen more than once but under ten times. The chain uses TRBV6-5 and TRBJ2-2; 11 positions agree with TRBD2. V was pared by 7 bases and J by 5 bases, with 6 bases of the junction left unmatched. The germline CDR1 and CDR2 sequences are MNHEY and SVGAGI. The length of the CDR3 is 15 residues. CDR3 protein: CASTLAGGRTGELFF. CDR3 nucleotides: TGTGCCAGCACTTTAGCGGGGGGGCGGACCGGGGAGCTGTTTTTT.

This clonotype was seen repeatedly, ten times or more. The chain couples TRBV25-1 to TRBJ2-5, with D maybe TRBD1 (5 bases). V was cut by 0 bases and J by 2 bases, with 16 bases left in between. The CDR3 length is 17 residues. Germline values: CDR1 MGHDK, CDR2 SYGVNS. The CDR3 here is CASSEYIFGAVQETQYF. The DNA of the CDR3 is TGTGCCAGCAGTGAATATATATTTGGGGCGGTTCAAGAGACCCAGTACTTC. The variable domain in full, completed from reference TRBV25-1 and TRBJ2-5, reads EADIYQTPRYLVIGTGKKITLECSQTMGHDKMYWYQQDPGMELHLIHYSYGVNSTEKGDLSSESTVSRIRTEHFPLTLESARPSHTSQYLCASSEYIFGAVQETQYFGPGTRLLVL.

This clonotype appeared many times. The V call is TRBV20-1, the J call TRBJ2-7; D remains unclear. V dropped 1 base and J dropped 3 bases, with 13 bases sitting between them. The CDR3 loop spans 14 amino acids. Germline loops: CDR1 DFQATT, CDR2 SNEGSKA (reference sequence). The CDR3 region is CSARVRVLIYEQYF. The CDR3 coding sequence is TGCAGTGCTAGAGTCCGGGTCCTTATCTACGAGCAGTACTTC.

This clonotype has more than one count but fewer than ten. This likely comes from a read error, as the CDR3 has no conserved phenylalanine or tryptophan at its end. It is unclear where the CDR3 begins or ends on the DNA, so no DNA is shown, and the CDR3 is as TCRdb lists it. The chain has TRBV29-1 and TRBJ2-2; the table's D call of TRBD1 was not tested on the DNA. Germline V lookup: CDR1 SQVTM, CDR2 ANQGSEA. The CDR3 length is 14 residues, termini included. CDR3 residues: CSVYRDSTTGELCL.

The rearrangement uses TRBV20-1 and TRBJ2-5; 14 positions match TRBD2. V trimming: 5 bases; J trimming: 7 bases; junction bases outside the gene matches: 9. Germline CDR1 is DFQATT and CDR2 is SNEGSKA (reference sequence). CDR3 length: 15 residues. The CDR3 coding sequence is TGCAGTGCTGGATCCGGGACTAGCGGGGGTGGGACCCAGTACTTC. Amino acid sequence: CSAGSGTSGGGTQYF.

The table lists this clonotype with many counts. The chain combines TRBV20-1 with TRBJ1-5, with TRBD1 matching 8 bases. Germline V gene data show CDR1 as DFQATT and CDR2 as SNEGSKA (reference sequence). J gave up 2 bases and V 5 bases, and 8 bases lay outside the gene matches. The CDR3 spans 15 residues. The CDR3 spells CSAWTGRRGNQPQHF. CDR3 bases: TGCAGTGCTTGGACAGGGCGGCGGGGCAATCAGCCCCAGCATTTT.

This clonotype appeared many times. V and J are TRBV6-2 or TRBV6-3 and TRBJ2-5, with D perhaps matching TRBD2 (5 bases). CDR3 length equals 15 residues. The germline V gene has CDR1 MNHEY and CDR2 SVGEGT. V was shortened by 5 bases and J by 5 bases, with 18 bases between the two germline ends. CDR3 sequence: CASSARRELGETQYF. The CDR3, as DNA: TGTGCCAGCAGTGCTCGACGGGAACTGGGGGAGACCCAGTACTTC.

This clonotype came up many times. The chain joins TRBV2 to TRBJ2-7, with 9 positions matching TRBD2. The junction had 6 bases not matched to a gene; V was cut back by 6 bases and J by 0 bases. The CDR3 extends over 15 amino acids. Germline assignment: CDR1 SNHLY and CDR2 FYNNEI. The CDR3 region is CASRAGLAPSYEQYF. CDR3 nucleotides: TGTGCCAGCAGGGCCGGACTAGCGCCCTCCTACGAGCAGTACTTC.

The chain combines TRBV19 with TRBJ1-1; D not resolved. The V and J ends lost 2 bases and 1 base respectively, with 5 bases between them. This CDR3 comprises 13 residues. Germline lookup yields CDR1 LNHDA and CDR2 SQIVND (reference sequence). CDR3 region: CASSISWNTEAFF. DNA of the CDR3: TGTGCCAGTAGTATATCTTGGAACACTGAAGCTTTCTTT.

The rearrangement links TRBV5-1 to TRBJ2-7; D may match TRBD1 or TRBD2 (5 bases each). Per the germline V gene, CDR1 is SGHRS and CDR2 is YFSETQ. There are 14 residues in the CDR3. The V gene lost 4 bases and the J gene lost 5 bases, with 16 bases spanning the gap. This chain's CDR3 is CASSRGPRANEQYF. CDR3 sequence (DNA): TGCGCCAGCAGCCGGGGACCCAGGGCAAACGAGCAGTACTTC.

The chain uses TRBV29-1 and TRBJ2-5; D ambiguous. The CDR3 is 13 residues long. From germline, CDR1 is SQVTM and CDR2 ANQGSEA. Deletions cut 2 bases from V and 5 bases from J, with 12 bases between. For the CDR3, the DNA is TGCAGCGTTGAACGTTGGGGTGGGGAGACCCAGTACTTC. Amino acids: CSVERWGGETQYF.

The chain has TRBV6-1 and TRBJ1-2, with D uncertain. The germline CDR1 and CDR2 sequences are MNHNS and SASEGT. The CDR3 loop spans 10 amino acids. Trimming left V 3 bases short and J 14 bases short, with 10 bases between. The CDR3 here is CASSEPGRTF. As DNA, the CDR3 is TGTGCCAGCAGTGAGCCAGGCCGTACCTTC.

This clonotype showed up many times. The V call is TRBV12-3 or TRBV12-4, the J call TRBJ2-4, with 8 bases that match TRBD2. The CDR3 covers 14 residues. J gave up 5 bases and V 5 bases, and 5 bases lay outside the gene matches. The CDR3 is CASSVLGGENIQYF. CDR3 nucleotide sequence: TGTGCCAGCAGTGTCCTCGGGGGGGAAAACATTCAGTACTTC.

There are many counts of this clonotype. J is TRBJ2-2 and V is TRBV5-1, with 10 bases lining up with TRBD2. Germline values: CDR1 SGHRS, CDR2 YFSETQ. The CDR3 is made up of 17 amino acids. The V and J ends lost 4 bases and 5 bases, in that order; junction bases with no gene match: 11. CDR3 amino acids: CASSARSLAGVTGELFF. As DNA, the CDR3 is TGCGCCAGCAGCGCCAGAAGTCTAGCGGGAGTTACCGGGGAGCTGTTTTTT.

CDR3 DNA sequence: TGTGCCAGCAGTAAGGGACAGCTCTACGAGCAGTACTTC. It codes for CASSKGQLYEQYF. The chain links TRBV12-3 or TRBV12-4 to TRBJ2-7; 7 positions match TRBD1. The CDR3 contains 13 residues. V lost 5 bases, J lost 3 bases, and 4 bases stayed unmatched.

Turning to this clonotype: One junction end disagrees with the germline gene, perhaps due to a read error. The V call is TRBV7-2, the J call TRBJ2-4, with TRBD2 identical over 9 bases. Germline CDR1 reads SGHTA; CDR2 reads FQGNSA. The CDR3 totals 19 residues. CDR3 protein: CASSLTRASGDVPRNIKYF. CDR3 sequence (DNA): TGTGCCAGCAGCTTAACGCGAGCTAGCGGGGACGTACCCAGAAACATTAAGTACTTC.

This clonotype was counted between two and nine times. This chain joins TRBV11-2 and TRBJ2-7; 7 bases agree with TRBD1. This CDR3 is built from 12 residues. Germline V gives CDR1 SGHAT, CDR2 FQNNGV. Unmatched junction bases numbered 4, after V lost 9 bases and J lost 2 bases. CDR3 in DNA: TGTGCCAGTCGGGACAGTACCTACGAGCAGTACTTC. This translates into CASRDSTYEQYF. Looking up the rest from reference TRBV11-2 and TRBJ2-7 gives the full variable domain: EAGVAQSPRYKIIEKRQSVAFWCNPISGHATLYWYQQILGQGPKLLIQFQNNGVVDDSQLPKDRFSAERLKGVDSTLKIQPAKLEDSAVYLCASRDSTYEQYFGPGTRLTVT.

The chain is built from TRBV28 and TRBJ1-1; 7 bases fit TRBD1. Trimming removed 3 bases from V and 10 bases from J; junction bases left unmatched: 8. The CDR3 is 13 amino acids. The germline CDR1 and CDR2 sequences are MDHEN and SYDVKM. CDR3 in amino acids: CASSFEGALRAFF. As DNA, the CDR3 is TGTGCCAGCAGTTTTGAGGGGGCGCTGCGAGCTTTCTTT.

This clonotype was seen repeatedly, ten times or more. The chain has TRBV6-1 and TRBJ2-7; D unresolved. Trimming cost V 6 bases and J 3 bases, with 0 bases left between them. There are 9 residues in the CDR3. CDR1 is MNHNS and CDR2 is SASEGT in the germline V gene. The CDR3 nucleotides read TGTGCCAGCAGCTACGAGCAGTACTTC. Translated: CASSYEQYF.

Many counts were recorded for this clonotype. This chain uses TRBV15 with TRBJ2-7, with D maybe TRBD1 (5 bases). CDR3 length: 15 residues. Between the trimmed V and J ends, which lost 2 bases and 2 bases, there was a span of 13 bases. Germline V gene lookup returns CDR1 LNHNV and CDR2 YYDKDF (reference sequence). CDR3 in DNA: TGTGCCACCAGCAGACAAAGACAGAAAACCTACGAGCAGTACTTC. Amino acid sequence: CATSRQRQKTYEQYF.

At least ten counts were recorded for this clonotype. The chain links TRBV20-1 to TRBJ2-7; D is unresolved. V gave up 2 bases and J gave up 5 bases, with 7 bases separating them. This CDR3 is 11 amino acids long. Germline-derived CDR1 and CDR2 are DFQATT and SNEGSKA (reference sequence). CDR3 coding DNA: TGCAGTGCTAGACTCGGCCACGAGCAGTACTTC. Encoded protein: CSARLGHEQYF.

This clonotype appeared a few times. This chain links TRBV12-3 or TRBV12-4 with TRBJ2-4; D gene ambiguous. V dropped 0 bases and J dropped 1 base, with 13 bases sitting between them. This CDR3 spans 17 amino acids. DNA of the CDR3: TGTGCCAGCAGTTTAGCAGGCGTTGGGATGGCCAAAAACATTCAGTACTTC. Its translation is CASSLAGVGMAKNIQYF.

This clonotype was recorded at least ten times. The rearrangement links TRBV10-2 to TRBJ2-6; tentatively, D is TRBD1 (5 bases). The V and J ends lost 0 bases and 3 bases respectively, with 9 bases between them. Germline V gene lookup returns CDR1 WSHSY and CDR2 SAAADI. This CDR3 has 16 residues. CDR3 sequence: CASSESKGYGANVLTF. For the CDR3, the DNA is TGCGCCAGCAGTGAGTCGAAGGGGTATGGGGCCAACGTCCTGACTTTC.

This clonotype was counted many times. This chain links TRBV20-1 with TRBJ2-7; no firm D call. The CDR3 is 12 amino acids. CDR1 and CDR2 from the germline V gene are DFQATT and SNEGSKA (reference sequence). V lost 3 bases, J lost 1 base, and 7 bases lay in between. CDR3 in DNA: TGCAGTGCTAGGGAAGCTTCCTACGAGCAGTACTTC. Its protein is CSAREASYEQYF.